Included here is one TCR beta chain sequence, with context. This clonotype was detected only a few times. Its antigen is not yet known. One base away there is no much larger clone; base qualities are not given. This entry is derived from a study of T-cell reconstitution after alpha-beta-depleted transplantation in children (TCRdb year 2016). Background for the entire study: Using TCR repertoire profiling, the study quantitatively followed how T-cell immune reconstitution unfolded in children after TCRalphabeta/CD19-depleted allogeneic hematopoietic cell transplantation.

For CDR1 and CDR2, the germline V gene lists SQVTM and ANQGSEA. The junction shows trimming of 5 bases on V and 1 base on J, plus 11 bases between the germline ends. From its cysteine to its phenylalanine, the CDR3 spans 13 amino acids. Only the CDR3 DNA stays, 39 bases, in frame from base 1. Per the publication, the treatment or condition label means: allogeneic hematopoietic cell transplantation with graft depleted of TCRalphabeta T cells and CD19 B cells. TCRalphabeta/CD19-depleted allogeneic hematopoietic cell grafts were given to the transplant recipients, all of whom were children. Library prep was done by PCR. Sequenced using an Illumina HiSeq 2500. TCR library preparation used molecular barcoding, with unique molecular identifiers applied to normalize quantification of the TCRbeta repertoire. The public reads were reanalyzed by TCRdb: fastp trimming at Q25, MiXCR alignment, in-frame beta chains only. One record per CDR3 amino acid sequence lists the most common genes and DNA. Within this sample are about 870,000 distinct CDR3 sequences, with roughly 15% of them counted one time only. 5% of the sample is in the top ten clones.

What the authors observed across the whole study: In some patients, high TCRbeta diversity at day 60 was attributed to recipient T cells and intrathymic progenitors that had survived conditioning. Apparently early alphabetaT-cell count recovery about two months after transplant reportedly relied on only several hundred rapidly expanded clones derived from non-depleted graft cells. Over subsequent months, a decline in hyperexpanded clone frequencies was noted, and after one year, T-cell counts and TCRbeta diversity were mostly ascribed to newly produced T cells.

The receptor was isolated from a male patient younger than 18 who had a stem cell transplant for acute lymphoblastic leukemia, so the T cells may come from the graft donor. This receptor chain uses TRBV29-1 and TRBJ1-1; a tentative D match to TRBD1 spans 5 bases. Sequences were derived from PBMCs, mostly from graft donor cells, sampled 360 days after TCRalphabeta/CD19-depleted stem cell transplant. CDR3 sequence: CSVSRDRNTEAFF. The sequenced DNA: TGCAGCGTTAGCAGGGACCGGAACACTGAAGCTTTCTTT.